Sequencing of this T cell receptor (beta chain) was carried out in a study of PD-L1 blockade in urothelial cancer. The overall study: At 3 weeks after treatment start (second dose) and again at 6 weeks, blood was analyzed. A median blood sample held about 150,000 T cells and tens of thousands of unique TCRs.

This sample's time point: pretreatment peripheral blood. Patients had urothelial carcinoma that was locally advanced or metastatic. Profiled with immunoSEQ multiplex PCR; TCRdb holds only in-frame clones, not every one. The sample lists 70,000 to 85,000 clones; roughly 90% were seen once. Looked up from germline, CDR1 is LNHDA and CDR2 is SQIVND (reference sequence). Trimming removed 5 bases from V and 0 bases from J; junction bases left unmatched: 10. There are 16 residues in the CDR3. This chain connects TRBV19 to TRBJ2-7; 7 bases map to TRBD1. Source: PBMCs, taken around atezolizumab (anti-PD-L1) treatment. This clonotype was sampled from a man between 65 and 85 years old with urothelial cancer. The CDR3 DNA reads TGTGCCAGTAGTGCCCCGACAGGGTACTCCTCCTACGAGCAGTACTTC. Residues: CASSAPTGYSSYEQYF.